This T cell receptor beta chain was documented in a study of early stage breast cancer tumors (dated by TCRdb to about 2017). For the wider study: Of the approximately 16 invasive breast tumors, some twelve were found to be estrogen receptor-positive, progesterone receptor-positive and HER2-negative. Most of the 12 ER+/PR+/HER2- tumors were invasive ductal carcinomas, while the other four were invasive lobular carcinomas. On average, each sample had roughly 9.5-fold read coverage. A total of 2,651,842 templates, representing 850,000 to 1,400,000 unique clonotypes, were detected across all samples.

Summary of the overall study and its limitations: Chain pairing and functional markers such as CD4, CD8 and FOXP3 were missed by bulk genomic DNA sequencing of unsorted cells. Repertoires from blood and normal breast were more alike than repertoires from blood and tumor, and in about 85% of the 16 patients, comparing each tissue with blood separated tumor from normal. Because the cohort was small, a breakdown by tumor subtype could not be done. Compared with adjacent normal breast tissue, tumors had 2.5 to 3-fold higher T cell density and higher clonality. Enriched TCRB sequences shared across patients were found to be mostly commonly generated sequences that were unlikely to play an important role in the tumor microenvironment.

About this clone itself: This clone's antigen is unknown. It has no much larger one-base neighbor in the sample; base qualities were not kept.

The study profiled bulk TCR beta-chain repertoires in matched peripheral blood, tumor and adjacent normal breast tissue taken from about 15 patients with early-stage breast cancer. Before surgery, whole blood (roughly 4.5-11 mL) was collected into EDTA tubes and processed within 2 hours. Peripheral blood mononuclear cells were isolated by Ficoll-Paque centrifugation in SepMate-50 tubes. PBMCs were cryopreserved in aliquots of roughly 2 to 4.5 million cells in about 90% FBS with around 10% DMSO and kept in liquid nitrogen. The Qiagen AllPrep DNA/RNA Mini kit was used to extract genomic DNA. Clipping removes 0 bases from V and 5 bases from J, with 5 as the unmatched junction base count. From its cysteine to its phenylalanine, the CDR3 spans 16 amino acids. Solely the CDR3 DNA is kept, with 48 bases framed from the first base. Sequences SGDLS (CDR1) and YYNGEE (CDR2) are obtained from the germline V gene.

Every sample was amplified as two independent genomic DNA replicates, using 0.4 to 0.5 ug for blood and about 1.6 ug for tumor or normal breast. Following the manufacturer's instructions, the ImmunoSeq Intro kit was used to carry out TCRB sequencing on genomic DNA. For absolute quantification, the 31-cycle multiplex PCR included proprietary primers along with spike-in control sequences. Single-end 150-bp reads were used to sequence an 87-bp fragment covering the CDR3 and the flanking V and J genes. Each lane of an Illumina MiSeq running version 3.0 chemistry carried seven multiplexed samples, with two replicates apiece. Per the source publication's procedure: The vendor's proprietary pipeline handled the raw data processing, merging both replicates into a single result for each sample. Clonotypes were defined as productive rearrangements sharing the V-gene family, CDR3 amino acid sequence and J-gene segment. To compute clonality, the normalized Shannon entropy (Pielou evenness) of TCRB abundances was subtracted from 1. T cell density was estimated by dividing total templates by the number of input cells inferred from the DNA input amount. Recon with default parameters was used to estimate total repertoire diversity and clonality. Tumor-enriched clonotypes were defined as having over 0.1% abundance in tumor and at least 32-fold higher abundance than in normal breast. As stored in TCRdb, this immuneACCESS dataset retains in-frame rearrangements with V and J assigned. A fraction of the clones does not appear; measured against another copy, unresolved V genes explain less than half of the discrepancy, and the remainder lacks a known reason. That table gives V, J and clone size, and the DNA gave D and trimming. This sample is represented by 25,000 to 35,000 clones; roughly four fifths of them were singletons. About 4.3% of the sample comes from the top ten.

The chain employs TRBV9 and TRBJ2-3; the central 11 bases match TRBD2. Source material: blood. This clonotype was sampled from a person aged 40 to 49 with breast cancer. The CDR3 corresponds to CASSVDSGRAVDTQYF. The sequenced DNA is TGTGCCAGCAGCGTAGATAGCGGGAGGGCCGTAGATACGCAGTATTTT.